These 28 T cell receptor beta chains were sequenced from one sample in a study of T cells in Graves' hyperthyroidism and ophthalmopathy. Amplification of TCR beta CDR3 regions was performed using RNA transcripts as template. TCR CDR3 underwent first-round RT-PCR with the HTBI primer set. TCRdb passed the multiplex PCR reads through MiXCR, listing each CDR3 protein once. The sample lists nearly 600,000 distinct CDR3 sequences; approximately 15% were seen once. Material for sequencing was blood. These receptors originate from a young woman with Graves' hyperthyroidism that later progressed to Graves' ophthalmopathy.

The sample holds many counts of this clonotype. No DNA is shown, since the ends of the CDR3 on it are uncertain; the CDR3 is the one TCRdb lists. J is TRBJ2-1 and V is TRBV3-2; the D call TRBD2 from the table was never checked on the DNA. TRBV3-2 is labeled a pseudogene. The CDR3 is 17 amino acids long, termini counted. CDR3 loop: CASSHWGGGTPYNEQFF.

Ten or more counts support this clonotype. This chain connects TRBV25-1 to TRBJ2-1; TRBD1 might be the D (5 bases). The germline CDR1 and CDR2 sequences are MGHDK and SYGVNS. The CDR3 contains 14 residues. Trimming removed 6 bases from V and 8 bases from J, with 17 bases in between. Here the CDR3 reads CASRRGGGRDEQFF. The CDR3 DNA sequence: TGTGCCAGCAGAAGGGGCGGTGGCAGAGATGAGCAGTTCTTC.

This clonotype has at least ten counts. The J gene is TRBJ1-1, the V gene TRBV27; maybe TRBD1 (6 bases). The CDR3 contains 13 residues. Germline loops: CDR1 MNHEY, CDR2 SMNVEV (reference sequence). The V end lost 7 bases, the J end lost 3 bases, and 12 bases lay between the germline ends. The chain's CDR3 is CASTPRGHTEAFF. CDR3 bases: TGTGCCAGCACTCCCAGGGGACACACTGAAGCTTTCTTT.

The chain carries TRBV3-1 and TRBJ1-6, with D possibly TRBD1 on 5 matching bases. V lost 10 bases to trimming and J lost 3 bases, with 10 bases between them. The CDR3 has 13 amino acids. Germline assignment: CDR1 LGHDT and CDR2 YNNKEL (reference sequence). The DNA of the CDR3 is TGTGCCACCTCTGACAGCTATAATTCACCCCTCCACTTT. This translates into CATSDSYNSPLHF.

This clonotype has ten or more counts. The V and J genes are TRBV11-3 and TRBJ2-3; no firm D call. Germline-derived CDR1 and CDR2 are SGHNT and YENEEA. Trimming removed 1 base from V and 6 bases from J, with 14 bases in between. The CDR3 runs to 15 residues. The DNA for the CDR3 is TGTGCCAGCAGCTTAGGCCGGGCTAGTGGGGATACGCAGTATTTT. It specifies CASSLGRASGDTQYF.

The chain links TRBV3-1 to TRBJ2-7, with 9 bases matching TRBD2. Germline loops: CDR1 LGHDT, CDR2 YNNKEL (reference sequence). With 2 bases clipped from V and 6 bases from J, the junction kept 11 bases outside the gene matches. This CDR3 spans 16 amino acids. As DNA, the CDR3 is TGTGCCAGCAGCCAATTTAAGATAGCGGGAGTCCTCGAGCAGTACTTC. Protein sequence: CASSQFKIAGVLEQYF.

This clonotype was observed a handful of times. V is TRBV10-2 and J is TRBJ2-1, with 7 bases lining up with TRBD2. The J segment lost 3 bases and the V segment lost 2 bases, leaving 4 bases of the junction unmatched. The CDR3 consists of 15 residues. Looked up from germline, CDR1 is WSHSY and CDR2 is SAAADI. CDR3 bases: TGCGCCAGCAGTGAGACCTGGGACTACTACAATGAGCAGTTCTTC. Translated, it gives CASSETWDYYNEQFF.

Many counts were recorded for this clonotype. V gene TRBV20-1 combines with J gene TRBJ2-1, with 8 bases aligning to TRBD1. J was trimmed by 3 bases and V by 2 bases; bases with no gene match: 3. This CDR3 is 14 amino acids long. From germline, CDR1 is DFQATT and CDR2 SNEGSKA (reference sequence). CDR3 nucleotides: TGCAGTGCTAGACCGGACAGGGTCTACAATGAGCAGTTCTTC. Translation gives CSARPDRVYNEQFF.

This clonotype was detected only a few times. The rearrangement joins TRBV9 to TRBJ2-2, with TRBD2 matching 7 bases. Germline-derived CDR1 and CDR2 are SGDLS and YYNGEE. The CDR3 contains 16 residues. With 0 bases clipped from V and 4 bases from J, the junction kept 6 bases outside the gene matches. The CDR3 is CASSVGGGVSTGELFF. CDR3 sequence (DNA): TGTGCCAGCAGCGTAGGGGGGGGAGTGAGCACCGGGGAGCTGTTTTTT.

This clonotype showed up many times. This chain links TRBV20-1 with TRBJ1-5; no definite D call. This CDR3 is 13 amino acids long. The germline V gene has CDR1 DFQATT and CDR2 SNEGSKA (reference sequence). V was trimmed by 4 bases and J by 1 base, leaving 8 bases between them. CDR3 nucleotide sequence: TGCAGTGCTACTCAGGACAGCAATCAGCCCCAGCATTTT. Residues: CSATQDSNQPQHF.

V gene TRBV5-4 combines with J gene TRBJ2-2, with 9 bases fitting TRBD1. Germline loops: CDR1 SGHNT, CDR2 YYREEE (reference sequence). V shed 4 bases and J 0 bases; nucleotides not matched to a gene: 4. The CDR3 contains 16 residues. The CDR3 protein is CASSPRTGANTGELFF. Written as DNA, the CDR3 is TGTGCCAGCAGCCCTAGGACAGGGGCGAACACCGGGGAGCTGTTTTTT.

There are many counts of this clonotype. The chain couples TRBV10-3 to TRBJ1-2, with unresolved D. Between the trimmed V and J ends, which lost 0 bases and 3 bases, there was a span of 5 bases. Germline loops: CDR1 ENHRY, CDR2 SYGVKD. This CDR3 comprises 13 residues. The CDR3 spells CAISESKDYGYTF. CDR3 in DNA: TGTGCCATCAGTGAGTCGAAAGACTATGGCTACACCTTC.

The sample holds a few counts of this clonotype. This chain uses TRBV2 with TRBJ2-7; D uncertain. The CDR3 has 12 amino acids. CDR1 and CDR2 from the germline V gene are SNHLY and FYNNEI. V was shortened by 6 bases and J by 2 bases, with 8 bases between the two germline ends. The CDR3 sequence is CASSPLAYEQYF. The DNA of the CDR3 is TGTGCCAGCAGCCCGTTGGCCTACGAGCAGTACTTC. Full variable domain (remainder filled in from reference TRBV2 and TRBJ2-7): EPEVTQTPSHQVTQMGQEVILRCVPISNHLYFYWYRQILGQKVEFLVSFYNNEISEKSEIFDDQFSVERPDGSNFTLKIRSTKLEDSAMYFCASSPLAYEQYFGPGTRLTVT.

This chain connects TRBV27 to TRBJ2-1, with D perhaps TRBD2 (6 bases). This CDR3 contains 14 residues. Germline V gene lookup returns CDR1 MNHEY and CDR2 SMNVEV (reference sequence). Trimming shortened V by 3 bases and J by 7 bases, and 13 bases separated the two germline ends. CDR3 loop: CASSFGDSRNEQFF. The CDR3 bases are TGTGCCAGCAGTTTTGGGGACTCACGGAATGAGCAGTTCTTC.

This clonotype was counted at least ten times. V is TRBV7-9 and J is TRBJ2-7; 7 bases line up with TRBD1. The length of the CDR3 is 16 residues. The ends lost 1 base at V and 5 bases at J; junction bases unmatched: 11. Per germline, CDR1 SEHNR and CDR2 FQNEAQ (reference sequence). The CDR3 DNA reads TGTGCCAGCAGCTTAGGCCAACAGGGGTCATTCGACGAGCAGTACTTC. As protein: CASSLGQQGSFDEQYF.

This clonotype showed up just once. This chain links TRBV3-1 with TRBJ2-2, with D tentatively TRBD2 (6 bases). This CDR3 is built from 15 residues. Trimming removed 0 bases from V and 7 bases from J, with 12 bases in between. The V gene's germline CDR1 is LGHDT and CDR2 YNNKEL (reference sequence). This chain's CDR3 is CASSQEPGRSGELFF. CDR3 in DNA: TGTGCCAGCAGCCAAGAGCCCGGGAGAAGCGGGGAGCTGTTTTTT.

This clonotype has a count of ten or more. The chain recombines TRBV5-5 with TRBJ2-1, with TRBD1 as a possible D gene (6 bases). The CDR3 spans 17 residues. With 2 bases removed from V and 0 bases from J, the gap between germline ends came to 15 bases. Germline CDR1 is SGHKS and CDR2 is YYEKEE (reference sequence). This CDR3 is CASSFSPGHRSYNEQFF. CDR3 in DNA: TGTGCCAGCAGCTTCTCCCCGGGACACCGCTCCTACAATGAGCAGTTCTTC.

This clonotype was counted many times. V gene TRBV28 combines with J gene TRBJ1-2, with 9 bases that match TRBD1. J was trimmed by 10 bases and V by 6 bases; bases with no gene match: 6. This CDR3 is built from 12 residues. Germline assignment: CDR1 MDHEN and CDR2 SYDVKM. Here the CDR3 reads CASSWDREDYTF. As DNA, the CDR3 is TGTGCCAGCAGCTGGGACAGGGAAGACTACACCTTC.

The J gene is TRBJ1-1, the V gene TRBV5-1; 7 nucleotides agree with TRBD1. There are 12 residues in the CDR3. The germline V gene encodes CDR1 SGHRS and CDR2 YFSETQ. V was pared by 5 bases and J by 7 bases, with 5 bases of the junction left unmatched. CDR3 loop: CASREGAGEAFF. As DNA, the CDR3 is TGCGCCAGCAGAGAGGGGGCAGGTGAAGCTTTCTTT.

This clonotype was seen repeatedly, ten times or more. V usage is TRBV7-9 and J usage is TRBJ2-1; 10 bases agree with TRBD1. The CDR3 runs 15 residues. Germline CDR1 reads SEHNR; CDR2 reads FQNEAQ (reference sequence). The ends lost 4 bases at V and 5 bases at J; junction bases unmatched: 5. The CDR3, as DNA: TGTGCCAGCAGCTCGCCGGGACAGGGGCACAATGAGCAGTTCTTC. Translating it yields CASSSPGQGHNEQFF.

This clonotype was observed many times. V usage is TRBV4-2 and J usage is TRBJ2-5; TRBD2 agrees at 7 bases. The trim removed 5 bases at V and 2 bases at J, leaving 8 bases unmatched. The CDR3 is 15 residues long. Germline CDR1 reads LGHNA; CDR2 reads YNFKEQ. As DNA, the CDR3 is TGTGCCAGCAGCAAAGCGGGGCAGGAACAAGAGACCCAGTACTTC. The encoded protein is CASSKAGQEQETQYF.

In this sample, this clonotype turned up a few times. The chain has TRBV6-1 and TRBJ2-3, with D perhaps matching TRBD1 (5 bases). This CDR3 region has 16 residues. Trimming took off 6 bases at V and 0 bases at J, with 16 bases between the two ends. The germline gives CDR1 MNHNS, CDR2 SASEGT. In DNA, the CDR3 is TGTGCCAGCAGCCAGGGAAGGCTACTCAGCACAGATACGCAGTATTTT. As protein: CASSQGRLLSTDTQYF.

This clonotype was seen at least ten times. This chain links TRBV20-1 with TRBJ1-4; 9 bases fit TRBD1. The trim removed 6 bases at V and 6 bases at J, leaving 5 bases unmatched. Germline CDR1 reads DFQATT; CDR2 reads SNEGSKA (reference sequence). This CDR3 comprises 13 residues. The CDR3 DNA follows: TGCAGTGCACCGGACAGGGGATATGAAAAACTGTTTTTT. It specifies CSAPDRGYEKLFF.

As regards this clonotype: Being one base from a much bigger clone, this may be a read error. The V call is TRBV12-3 or TRBV12-4, the J call TRBJ1-5; maybe TRBD1 (5 bases). V was cut by 4 bases and J by 0 bases, with 25 bases left in between. This CDR3 comprises 20 residues. This CDR3 is CASSSSVGVPEPYSNQPQHF. In DNA form, the CDR3 reads TGTGCCAGCAGTTCCTCCGTGGGGGTTCCGGAACCGTATAGCAATCAGCCCCAGCATTTT.

This clonotype was seen more than once but under ten times. This sequence may be a read error, since a much larger clone differs from it by one base. The chain links TRBV29-1 to TRBJ2-1, with D perhaps matching TRBD1 or TRBD2 (6 bases each). The V gene's germline CDR1 is SQVTM and CDR2 ANQGSEA. This CDR3 spans 13 amino acids. The CDR3 nucleotides are TGCAGAACGGGGGCAGATTATCCCAATGAGCAGTTCTTC. It codes for CRTGADYPNEQFF.

This rearrangement joins TRBV5-4 to TRBJ2-1; TRBD1 aligns across 7 bases. The CDR3 is 16 residues long. CDR1 is SGHNT and CDR2 is YYREEE in the germline V gene (reference sequence). The V and J ends lost 0 bases and 9 bases, in that order; junction bases with no gene match: 12. CDR3 DNA: TGTGCCAGCAGCTTGGGACCGTCGACAGGGATACCTGAGCAGTTCTTC. Amino acids: CASSLGPSTGIPEQFF. Filled out from reference TRBV5-4 and TRBJ2-1, the complete variable domain reads ETGVTQSPTHLIKTRGQQVTLRCSSQSGHNTVSWYQQALGQGPQFIFQYYREEENGRGNFPPRFSGLQFPNYSSELNVNALELDDSALYLCASSLGPSTGIPEQFFGPGTRLTVL.

Ten or more counts support this clonotype. The rearrangement links TRBV11-2 to TRBJ1-1; 8 bases map to TRBD1. Trimming took 7 bases from V and 4 from J; bases not matched to a gene: 14. This CDR3 contains 16 residues. The V gene's germline CDR1 is SGHAT and CDR2 FQNNGV. The CDR3 DNA reads TGTGCCAGCACAGACAGGGGCCGACTGGCGCGCACTGAAGCTTTCTTT. It yields the protein CASTDRGRLARTEAFF.

This sequence joins TRBV9 and TRBJ2-4, with D tentatively TRBD2 (5 bases). The germline V gene has CDR1 SGDLS and CDR2 YYNGEE. The CDR3 spans 15 residues. Trimming cost V 1 base and J 9 bases, with 17 bases left between them. The CDR3 loop is CASSVRGDSDSIQYF. DNA of the CDR3: TGTGCCAGCAGCGTAAGAGGCGATAGCGATAGCATTCAGTACTTC.